The rows below give T cell receptor beta chains drawn from one sample of a study of T cell responses to AZD1222 COVID-19 vaccine. TCRdb's copy holds only in-frame clones and misses some; the assay was immunoSEQ multiplex PCR. The sample has 95,000 to 110,000 clones; 88% are singletons. The source material was peripheral blood, sampled on day 0 of AZD1222 vaccination. These receptors were obtained from an adult in good health. CDR3s include the opening cysteine and the closing phenylalanine or tryptophan. D genes are given only for firm matches. Clone sizes are given selectively: once, few, many, or a class where the clone is expanded.

v_gene: TRBV5-5; j_gene: TRBJ1-1; d_gene: -; abundance: -; len: 12; CDR3nt: TGTGCCAGCAGTTGGAGGTACACTGAAGCTTTCTTT; CDR3aa: CASSWRYTEAFF
v_gene: TRBV5-1; j_gene: TRBJ1-3; d_gene: TRBD1; abundance: -; len: 16; CDR3nt: TGCGCCAGCAGCTTGGGACAGGGGCCCTCTGGAAACACCATATATTTT; CDR3aa: CASSLGQGPSGNTIYF
v_gene: TRBV7-2; j_gene: TRBJ1-5; d_gene: -; abundance: -; len: 17; CDR3nt: TGTGCCAGCACCCTTGAGGGTGGGATCCCACGTTATCAGCCCCAGCATTTT; CDR3aa: CASTLEGGIPRYQPQHF
v_gene: TRBV28; j_gene: TRBJ1-2; d_gene: -; abundance: -; len: 15; CDR3nt: TGTGCCAGCAGTTACAACCATATAAATAGGGGAGGCTACACCTTC; CDR3aa: CASSYNHINRGGYTF
v_gene: TRBV19; j_gene: TRBJ1-5; d_gene: TRBD1; abundance: -; len: 16; CDR3nt: TGTGCCAGTATGAACCAAGGGGGCAGGAGCAATCAGCCCCAGCATTTT; CDR3aa: CASMNQGGRSNQPQHF
v_gene: TRBV10-3; j_gene: TRBJ2-5; d_gene: -; abundance: -; len: 13; CDR3nt: TGTGCCATCAGTGGGACAGAAATGGAGACCCAGTACTTC; CDR3aa: CAISGTEMETQYF
v_gene: TRBV27; j_gene: TRBJ2-7; d_gene: TRBD2; abundance: -; len: 15; CDR3nt: TGTGCCAGCAGGACCATAGCGGGAGTACAGAACGAGCAGTACTTC; CDR3aa: CASRTIAGVQNEQYF
v_gene: TRBV28; j_gene: TRBJ1-1; d_gene: -; abundance: -; len: 15; CDR3nt: TGTGCCAGCACCCCTCCAGGGAGGAGCCGGACTGAAGCTTTCTTT; CDR3aa: CASTPPGRSRTEAFF
v_gene: TRBV27; j_gene: TRBJ1-3; d_gene: TRBD1; abundance: -; len: 13; CDR3nt: TGTGCCAGCAGCTCACAGGGGGCAAACACCATATATTTT; CDR3aa: CASSSQGANTIYF
v_gene: TRBV7-8; j_gene: TRBJ2-7; d_gene: -; abundance: -; len: 12; CDR3nt: TGTGCCAGCAGTCCCGATCTGATCGAGCAGTACTTC; CDR3aa: CASSPDLIEQYF
v_gene: TRBV9; j_gene: TRBJ2-7; d_gene: TRBD1; abundance: -; len: 15; CDR3nt: TGTGCCAGCAGCGACCGAGATGGACAGGTGAAAAAGCAGTACTTC; CDR3aa: CASSDRDGQVKKQYF
v_gene: TRBV10-1; j_gene: TRBJ2-1; d_gene: -; abundance: -; len: 12; CDR3nt: TGCGCCAGCAGTGATCCAGGGAGTGAGCAGTTCTTC; CDR3aa: CASSDPGSEQFF
v_gene: TRBV9; j_gene: TRBJ2-2; d_gene: -; abundance: few; len: 17; CDR3nt: TGTGCCAGCAGCGTATTAGGGGTCGGATGGAACACCGGGGAGCTGTTTTTT; CDR3aa: CASSVLGVGWNTGELFF
v_gene: TRBV19; j_gene: TRBJ2-1; d_gene: TRBD1; abundance: -; len: 15; CDR3nt: TGTGCCAGTAGTCCCGGACAGGGGATGTTCAATGAGCAGTTCTTC; CDR3aa: CASSPGQGMFNEQFF
v_gene: TRBV5-6; j_gene: TRBJ2-2; d_gene: -; abundance: -; len: 14; CDR3nt: TGTGCCAGCAGCCCGGATAGGTTAAGGGGGGAGCTGTTTTTT; CDR3aa: CASSPDRLRGELFF
v_gene: TRBV5-1; j_gene: TRBJ1-1; d_gene: -; abundance: -; len: 15; CDR3nt: TGCGCCAGCAGCCCCTCCGGGACACCGAACACTGAAGCTTTCTTT; CDR3aa: CASSPSGTPNTEAFF
v_gene: TRBV7-6; j_gene: TRBJ2-7; d_gene: TRBD2; abundance: -; len: 16; CDR3nt: TGTGCCAGCAGTCAAAACACAGGACTAGCGCCTTACGAGCAGTACTTC; CDR3aa: CASSQNTGLAPYEQYF
v_gene: TRBV27; j_gene: TRBJ2-7; d_gene: -; abundance: once; len: 15; CDR3nt: TGTGCCAGCAGTTTAAAGGGGGGCGTCTTGTACGAGCAGTACTTC; CDR3aa: CASSLKGGVLYEQYF
v_gene: TRBV6-2/TRBV6-3; j_gene: TRBJ1-1; d_gene: -; abundance: -; len: 17; CDR3nt: TGTGCCAGCAGTTACTCGTGGGGAACCCTCCGGAACACTGAAGCTTTCTTT; CDR3aa: CASSYSWGTLRNTEAFF
v_gene: TRBV5-4; j_gene: TRBJ1-2; d_gene: -; abundance: -; len: 14; CDR3nt: TGTGCCAGCACCCCGGCAGGGTTTGGGTATGGCTACACCTTC; CDR3aa: CASTPAGFGYGYTF
v_gene: TRBV7-8; j_gene: TRBJ1-5; d_gene: TRBD1; abundance: -; len: 14; CDR3nt: TGTGCCAGCAGCTTAGTTCCACAGGGGCAGCCCCAGCATTTT; CDR3aa: CASSLVPQGQPQHF
v_gene: TRBV7-2; j_gene: TRBJ2-7; d_gene: TRBD1; abundance: -; len: 15; CDR3nt: TGTGCCAGCAGCTCCCAGACAGGGGGATTCTACGAGCAGTACTTC; CDR3aa: CASSSQTGGFYEQYF